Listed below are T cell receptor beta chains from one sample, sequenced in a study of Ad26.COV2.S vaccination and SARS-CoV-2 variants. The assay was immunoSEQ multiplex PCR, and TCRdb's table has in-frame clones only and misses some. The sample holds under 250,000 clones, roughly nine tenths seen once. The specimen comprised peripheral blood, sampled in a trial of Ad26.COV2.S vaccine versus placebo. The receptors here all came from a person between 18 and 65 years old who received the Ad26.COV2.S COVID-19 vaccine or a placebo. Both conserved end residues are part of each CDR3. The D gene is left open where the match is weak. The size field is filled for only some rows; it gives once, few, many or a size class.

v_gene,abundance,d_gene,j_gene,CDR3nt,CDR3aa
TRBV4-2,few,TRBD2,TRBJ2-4,TGTGCCAGCAGCCGACCGCGGGAGGGGGAGGCTAGGATAGCCAAAAACATTCAGTACTTC,CASSRPREGEARIAKNIQYF
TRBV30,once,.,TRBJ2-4,TGTGCCTGGAGCGAAGGATTCCTAGCCAAAAACATTCAGTACTTC,CAWSEGFLAKNIQYF
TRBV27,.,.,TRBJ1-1,TGTGCCAGCAGTTTTGGAGCAGGGCCGAACACTGAAGCTTTCTTT,CASSFGAGPNTEAFF
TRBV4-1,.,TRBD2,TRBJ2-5,TGCGCCAGCAGCCAAGATCCGCTAGCGGGGCTCCAAGAGACCCAGTACTTC,CASSQDPLAGLQETQYF
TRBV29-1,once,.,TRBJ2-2,TGCAGCGTTGTAAAGGGGTTTACCGGGGAGCTGTTTTTT,CSVVKGFTGELFF
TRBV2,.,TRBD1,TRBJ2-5,TGTGCCAGCGGGGACAGGGAACAAGAGACCCAGTACTTC,CASGDREQETQYF
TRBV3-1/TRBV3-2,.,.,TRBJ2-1,TGTGCCAGCAGCCAATCCAACACGGGGGATAAACAGTTCTTC,CASSQSNTGDKQFF
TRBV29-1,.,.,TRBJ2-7,TGCAGCGTTGCCGCCAGGGAGCCCTACGAGCAGTACTTC,CSVAAREPYEQYF
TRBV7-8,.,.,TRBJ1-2,TGTGCCAGCAGCTTAGGGGGGGAAGGCTACACCTTC,CASSLGGEGYTF
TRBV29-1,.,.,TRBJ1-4,TGCAGCGTTCCCGGGGCAACTAATGAAAAACTGTTTTTT,CSVPGATNEKLFF
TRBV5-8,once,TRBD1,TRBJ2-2,TGTGCCAGCAGCTCCGGACAGGGGCCCCCCGGGGAGCTGTTTTTT,CASSSGQGPPGELFF
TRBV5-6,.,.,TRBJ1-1,TGTGCCAGCAGCTTGGAGTTAGCAGTCATGAACACTGAAGCTTTCTTT,CASSLELAVMNTEAFF
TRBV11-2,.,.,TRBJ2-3,TGTGCCAGCAGCTCCGGACCTGCAGATACGCAGTATTTT,CASSSGPADTQYF
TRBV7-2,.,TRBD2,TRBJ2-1,TGTGCCAGCAGCTGGCCCGGGACTAGCGGGCTAGAGCGGCAAAATGAGCAGTTCTTC,CASSWPGTSGLERQNEQFF
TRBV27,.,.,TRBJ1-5,TGTGCCAGCAGTTTATCGACGAATCAGCCCCAGCATTTT,CASSLSTNQPQHF
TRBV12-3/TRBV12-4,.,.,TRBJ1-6,TGTGCCAGCAGTTTCTATTGGCAATCACCCCTCCACTTT,CASSFYWQSPLHF
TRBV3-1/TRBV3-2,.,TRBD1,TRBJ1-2,TGTGCCAGCAGCCCCAGGGGGCGCGGTAACTATGGCTACACCTTC,CASSPRGRGNYGYTF
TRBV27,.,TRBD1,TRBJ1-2,TGTGCCAGCAGTTCCGGGACAGGGGTGGGAGGCTACACCTTC,CASSSGTGVGGYTF
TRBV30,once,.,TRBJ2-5,TGTGCCTGGAGAAATCCGGGATTACGAGAGGAGTACTTC,CAWRNPGLREEYF
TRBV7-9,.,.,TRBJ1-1,TGTGCCAGCAGCTTAGCCGCGACACTGAACACTGAAGCTTTCTTT,CASSLAATLNTEAFF
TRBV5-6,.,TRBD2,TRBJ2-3,TGTGCCAGCAGCTTGAGAGCTAGCGGGAGGACAGATACGCAGTATTTT,CASSLRASGRTDTQYF
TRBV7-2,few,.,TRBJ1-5,TGTGCCAGCAGCTTATCGGGCAATCAGCCCCAGCATTTT,CASSLSGNQPQHF
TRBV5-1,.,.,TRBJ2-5,TGCGCCAGCAGCCCAGGTGGGATCCAAGAGACCCAGTACTTC,CASSPGGIQETQYF
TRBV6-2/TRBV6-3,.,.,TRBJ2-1,TGTGCCAGCAGTTCCCTTAGCGGCTCCTACAATGAGCAGTTCTTC,CASSSLSGSYNEQFF
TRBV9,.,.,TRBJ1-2,TGTGCCAGCAGCGTAGCCCCCAGGGGCGAGGCTGGCTACACCTTC,CASSVAPRGEAGYTF